The rows below give T cell receptor beta chains drawn from one sample of a study of blood T cell repertoires in COVID-19. Assay used: immunoSEQ multiplex PCR; TCRdb lists only in-frame clones, some missing. The top ten hold around 6.9% of the sample, which has approximately 35,000 clones, approximately 86% seen once. Sequencing was done on a sample of peripheral blood. These receptors were obtained from a human donor in a cohort sampled during active COVID-19. Each CDR3 is given with its conserved first and last residue. Fields, in order: J gene, D gene, clone size, V gene, CDR3 protein, CDR3 DNA. D genes are given only for firm matches. Size is omitted from some rows. Given values are once, few, many or a class for expanded clones.

J gene: TRBJ2-1; D gene: NA; clone size: NA; V gene: TRBV29-1; CDR3 protein: CSGQGTERANEQFF; CDR3 DNA: TGCAGCGGGCAAGGGACCGAGCGGGCCAATGAGCAGTTCTTC
J gene: TRBJ2-1; D gene: TRBD2; clone size: once; V gene: TRBV6-1; CDR3 protein: CASSEREYNEQFF; CDR3 DNA: TGTGCCAGCAGTGAGCGGGAGTACAATGAGCAGTTCTTC
J gene: TRBJ2-3; D gene: TRBD2; clone size: NA; V gene: TRBV5-1; CDR3 protein: CASSSWGLAGGTDTQYF; CDR3 DNA: TGCGCCAGCAGCTCCTGGGGACTAGCGGGGGGCACAGATACGCAGTATTTT
J gene: TRBJ2-3; D gene: TRBD2; clone size: NA; V gene: TRBV29-1; CDR3 protein: CSVEELAGDTDTQYF; CDR3 DNA: TGCAGCGTTGAAGAACTAGCGGGGGACACAGATACGCAGTATTTT
J gene: TRBJ2-1; D gene: TRBD2; clone size: NA; V gene: TRBV27; CDR3 protein: CASSFRGGNYNEQFF; CDR3 DNA: TGTGCCAGCAGTTTTCGCGGGGGGAATTACAATGAGCAGTTCTTC
J gene: TRBJ2-3; D gene: TRBD2; clone size: NA; V gene: TRBV10-1; CDR3 protein: CASSEREVTDTQYF; CDR3 DNA: TGCGCCAGCAGTGAACGGGAGGTCACAGATACGCAGTATTTT
J gene: TRBJ2-1; D gene: NA; clone size: NA; V gene: TRBV7-3; CDR3 protein: CASSINRDGEQFF; CDR3 DNA: TGTGCCAGCAGCATTAACAGGGATGGTGAGCAGTTCTTC
J gene: TRBJ2-3; D gene: NA; clone size: NA; V gene: TRBV11-1; CDR3 protein: CASSLGGGSTDTQYF; CDR3 DNA: TGTGCCAGCAGCCTCGGCGGCGGCAGCACAGATACGCAGTATTTT
J gene: TRBJ2-1; D gene: TRBD2; clone size: once; V gene: TRBV14; CDR3 protein: CASSQGGTSGIPKQFF; CDR3 DNA: TGTGCCAGCAGCCAAGGAGGAACTAGCGGGATCCCCAAGCAGTTCTTC
J gene: TRBJ1-1; D gene: NA; clone size: NA; V gene: TRBV28; CDR3 protein: CASSLLGGSTEAFF; CDR3 DNA: TGTGCCAGCAGTTTATTGGGGGGGAGCACTGAAGCTTTCTTT
J gene: TRBJ2-7; D gene: TRBD1; clone size: NA; V gene: TRBV6-5; CDR3 protein: CASSRQGRDYEQYF; CDR3 DNA: TGTGCCAGCAGTCGACAGGGGCGGGACTACGAGCAGTACTTC